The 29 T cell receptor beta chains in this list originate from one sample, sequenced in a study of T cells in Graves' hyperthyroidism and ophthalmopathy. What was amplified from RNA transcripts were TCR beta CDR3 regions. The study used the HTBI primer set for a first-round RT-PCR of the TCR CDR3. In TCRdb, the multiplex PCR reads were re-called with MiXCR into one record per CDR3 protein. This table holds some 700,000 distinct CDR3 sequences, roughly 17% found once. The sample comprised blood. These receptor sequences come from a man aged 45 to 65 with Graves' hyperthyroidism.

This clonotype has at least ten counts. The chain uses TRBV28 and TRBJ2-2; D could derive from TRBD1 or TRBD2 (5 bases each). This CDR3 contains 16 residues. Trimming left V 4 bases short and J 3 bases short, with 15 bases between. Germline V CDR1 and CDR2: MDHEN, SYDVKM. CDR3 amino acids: CASSSPYGDDTGELFF. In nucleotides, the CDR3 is TGTGCCAGCAGTTCCCCTTATGGGGACGACACCGGGGAGCTGTTTTTT.

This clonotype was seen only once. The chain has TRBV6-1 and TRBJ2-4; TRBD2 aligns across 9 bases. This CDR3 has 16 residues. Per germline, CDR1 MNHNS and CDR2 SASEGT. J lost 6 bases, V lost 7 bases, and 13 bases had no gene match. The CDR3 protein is CASTIGGRALGNIQYF. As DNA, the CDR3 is TGTGCCAGCACTATTGGCGGGAGGGCCCTGGGAAACATTCAGTACTTC.

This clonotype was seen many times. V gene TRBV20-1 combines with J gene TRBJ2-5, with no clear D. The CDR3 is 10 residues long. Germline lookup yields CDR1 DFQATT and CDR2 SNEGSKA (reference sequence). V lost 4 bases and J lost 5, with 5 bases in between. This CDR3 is CSAIWETQYF. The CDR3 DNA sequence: TGCAGTGCTATTTGGGAGACCCAGTACTTC.

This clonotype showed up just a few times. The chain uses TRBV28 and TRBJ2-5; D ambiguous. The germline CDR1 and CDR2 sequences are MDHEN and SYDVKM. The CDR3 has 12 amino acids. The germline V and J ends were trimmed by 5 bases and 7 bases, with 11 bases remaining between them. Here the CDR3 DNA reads TGTGCCAGCAGTGACCTCTCGGGGACCCAGTACTTC. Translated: CASSDLSGTQYF.

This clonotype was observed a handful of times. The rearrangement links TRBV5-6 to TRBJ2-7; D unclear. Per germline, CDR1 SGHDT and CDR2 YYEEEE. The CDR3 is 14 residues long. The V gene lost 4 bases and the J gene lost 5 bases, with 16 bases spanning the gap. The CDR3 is CASSLVWGSNEQYF. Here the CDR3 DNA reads TGTGCCAGCAGCCTCGTTTGGGGTTCCAACGAGCAGTACTTC. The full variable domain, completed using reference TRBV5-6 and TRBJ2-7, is DAGVTQSPTHLIKTRGQQVTLRCSPKSGHDTVSWYQQALGQGPQFIFQYYEEEERQRGNFPDRFSGHQFPNYSSELNVNALLLGDSALYLCASSLVWGSNEQYFGPGTRLTVT.

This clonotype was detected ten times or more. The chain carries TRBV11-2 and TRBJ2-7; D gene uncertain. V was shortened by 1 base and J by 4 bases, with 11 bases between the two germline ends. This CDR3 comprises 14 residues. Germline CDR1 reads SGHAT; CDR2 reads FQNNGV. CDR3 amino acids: CASSLVFSPYEQYF. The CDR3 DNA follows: TGTGCCAGCAGCTTAGTCTTCAGTCCATACGAGCAGTACTTC.

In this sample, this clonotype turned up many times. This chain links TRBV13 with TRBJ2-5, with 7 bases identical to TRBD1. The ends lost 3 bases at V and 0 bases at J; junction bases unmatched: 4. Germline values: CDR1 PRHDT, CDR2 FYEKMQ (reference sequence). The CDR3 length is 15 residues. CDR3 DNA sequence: TGTGCCAGCAGCTTGAAACAGGGGCACCAAGAGACCCAGTACTTC. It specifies CASSLKQGHQETQYF.

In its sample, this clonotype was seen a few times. CDR3 residues: CASSPTGLEQYF. Written as DNA, the CDR3 is TGTGCCAGCAGCCCAACAGGGTTAGAGCAGTACTTC. The chain employs TRBV3-1 and TRBJ2-7, with a tentative D call TRBD1 (6 bases). The V and J ends lost 4 bases and 7 bases respectively, with 11 bases between them. Germline CDR1 is LGHDT and CDR2 is YNNKEL (reference sequence). This CDR3 contains 12 residues.

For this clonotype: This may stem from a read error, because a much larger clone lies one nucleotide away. The CDR3 coding sequence is TGTGCCAGCAGTCCGGGCCCCGGGCGGGAGCTCTACGGGCAGTACTTC. Residues: CASSPGPGRELYGQYF. The chain employs TRBV12-3 or TRBV12-4 and TRBJ2-7; TRBD2 aligns across 7 bases. CDR3 length equals 16 residues.

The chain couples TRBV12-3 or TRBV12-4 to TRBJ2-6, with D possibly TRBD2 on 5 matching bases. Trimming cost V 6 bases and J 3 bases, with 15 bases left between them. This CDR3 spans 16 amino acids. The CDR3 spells CASRDFRVGGANVLTF. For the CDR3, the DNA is TGTGCCAGCAGGGACTTTAGGGTAGGTGGGGCCAACGTCCTGACTTTC.

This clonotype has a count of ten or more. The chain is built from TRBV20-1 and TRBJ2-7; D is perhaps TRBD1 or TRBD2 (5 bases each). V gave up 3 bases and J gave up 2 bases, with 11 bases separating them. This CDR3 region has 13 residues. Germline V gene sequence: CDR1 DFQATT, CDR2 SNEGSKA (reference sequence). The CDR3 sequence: CSASPGPTYEQYF. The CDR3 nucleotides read TGCAGTGCTAGCCCGGGACCAACCTACGAGCAGTACTTC.

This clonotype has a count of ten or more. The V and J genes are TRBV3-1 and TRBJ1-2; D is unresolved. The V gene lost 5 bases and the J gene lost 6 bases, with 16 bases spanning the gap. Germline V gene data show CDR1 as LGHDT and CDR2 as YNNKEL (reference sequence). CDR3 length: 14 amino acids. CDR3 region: CASSDEASQNGYTF. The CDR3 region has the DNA TGTGCCAGCAGCGACGAGGCCAGCCAAAATGGCTACACCTTC.

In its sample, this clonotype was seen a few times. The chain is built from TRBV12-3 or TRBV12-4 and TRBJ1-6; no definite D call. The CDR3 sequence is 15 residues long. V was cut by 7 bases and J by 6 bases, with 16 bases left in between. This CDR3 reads CASNLLGRSNSPLHF. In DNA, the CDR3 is TGTGCCAGCAACCTGCTCGGCCGTAGTAATTCACCCCTCCACTTT.

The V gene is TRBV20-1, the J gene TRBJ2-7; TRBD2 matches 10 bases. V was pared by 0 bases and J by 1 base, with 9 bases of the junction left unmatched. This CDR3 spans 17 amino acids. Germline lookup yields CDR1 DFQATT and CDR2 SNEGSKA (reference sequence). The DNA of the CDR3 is TGCAGTGCTAGAGATTTAGGACTAGCGGATTCTTCCTACGAGCAGTACTTC. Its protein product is CSARDLGLADSSYEQYF.

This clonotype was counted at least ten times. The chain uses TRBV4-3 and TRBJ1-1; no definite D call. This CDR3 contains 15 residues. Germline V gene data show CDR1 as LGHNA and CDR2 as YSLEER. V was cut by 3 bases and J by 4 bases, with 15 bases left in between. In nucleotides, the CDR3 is TGCGCCAGCAGCCAGGCCCCCAGTACGATCACTGAAGCTTTCTTT. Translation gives CASSQAPSTITEAFF.

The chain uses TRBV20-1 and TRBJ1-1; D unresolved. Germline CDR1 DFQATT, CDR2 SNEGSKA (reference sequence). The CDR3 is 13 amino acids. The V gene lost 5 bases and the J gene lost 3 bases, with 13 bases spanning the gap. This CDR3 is CSARPEVHTEAFF. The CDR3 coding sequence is TGCAGTGCTCGGCCGGAGGTTCACACTGAAGCTTTCTTT.

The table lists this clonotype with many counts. CDR3 region: CASSPRQLSYEQYF. The CDR3 bases are TGTGCCAGCTCACCCCGACAGTTATCCTACGAGCAGTACTTC. The chain has TRBV18 and TRBJ2-7, with D possibly being TRBD1 (5 bases). CDR1 is KGHSH, CDR2 LQKENI, per germline. Deletions cut 3 bases from V and 1 base from J, with 10 bases between. This CDR3 spans 14 amino acids.

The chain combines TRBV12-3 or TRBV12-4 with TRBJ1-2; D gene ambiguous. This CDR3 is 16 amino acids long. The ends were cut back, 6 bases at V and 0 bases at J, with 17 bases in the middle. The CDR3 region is CASSPTGLRSNYGYTF. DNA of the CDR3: TGTGCCAGCAGCCCAACCGGGCTTCGCTCTAACTATGGCTACACCTTC.

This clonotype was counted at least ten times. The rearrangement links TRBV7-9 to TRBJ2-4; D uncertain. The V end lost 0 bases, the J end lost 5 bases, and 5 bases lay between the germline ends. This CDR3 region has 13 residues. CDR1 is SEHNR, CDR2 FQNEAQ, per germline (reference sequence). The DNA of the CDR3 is TGTGCCAGCAGCTTAGCTGGGGAAAACATTCAGTACTTC. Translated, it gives CASSLAGENIQYF. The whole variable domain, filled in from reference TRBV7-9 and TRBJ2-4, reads DTGVSQNPRHKITKRGQNVTFRCDPISEHNRLYWYRQTLGQGPEFLTYFQNEAQLEKSRLLSDRFSAERPKGSFSTLEIQRTEQGDSAMYLCASSLAGENIQYFGAGTRLSVL.

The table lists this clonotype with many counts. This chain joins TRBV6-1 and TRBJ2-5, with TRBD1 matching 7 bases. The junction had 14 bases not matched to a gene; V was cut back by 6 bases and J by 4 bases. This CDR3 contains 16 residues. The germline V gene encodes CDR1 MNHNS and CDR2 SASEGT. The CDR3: CASRESPLTGSETQYF. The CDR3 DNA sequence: TGTGCCAGCAGGGAGTCCCCGTTGACAGGGTCAGAGACCCAGTACTTC.

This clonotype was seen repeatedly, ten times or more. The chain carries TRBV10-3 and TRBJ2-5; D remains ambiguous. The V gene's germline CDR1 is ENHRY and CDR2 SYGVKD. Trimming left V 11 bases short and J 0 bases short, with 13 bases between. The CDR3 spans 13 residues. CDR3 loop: CAGRTEYQETQYF. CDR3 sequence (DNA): TGTGCCGGACGGACCGAGTACCAAGAGACCCAGTACTTC.

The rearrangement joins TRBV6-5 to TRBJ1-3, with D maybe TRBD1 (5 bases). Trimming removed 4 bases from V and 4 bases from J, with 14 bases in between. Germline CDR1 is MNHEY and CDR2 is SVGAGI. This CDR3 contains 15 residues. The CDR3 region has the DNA TGTGCCAGCAGTTCAAGGCACCGGGACGGAAACACCATATATTTT. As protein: CASSSRHRDGNTIYF.

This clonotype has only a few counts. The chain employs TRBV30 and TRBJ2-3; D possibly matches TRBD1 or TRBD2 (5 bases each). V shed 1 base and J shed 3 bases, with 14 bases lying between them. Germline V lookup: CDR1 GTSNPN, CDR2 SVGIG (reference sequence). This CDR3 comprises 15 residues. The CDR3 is CAWSGGNPETDTQYF. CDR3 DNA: TGTGCCTGGAGTGGGGGGAACCCAGAGACAGATACGCAGTATTTT.

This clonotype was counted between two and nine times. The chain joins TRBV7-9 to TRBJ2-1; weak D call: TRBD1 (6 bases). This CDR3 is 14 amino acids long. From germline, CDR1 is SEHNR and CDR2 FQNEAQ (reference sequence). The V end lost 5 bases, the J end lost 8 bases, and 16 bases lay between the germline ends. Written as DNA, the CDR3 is TGTGCCAGCAGCCGGGACACCCCCTGGGATGAGCAGTTCTTC. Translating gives CASSRDTPWDEQFF.

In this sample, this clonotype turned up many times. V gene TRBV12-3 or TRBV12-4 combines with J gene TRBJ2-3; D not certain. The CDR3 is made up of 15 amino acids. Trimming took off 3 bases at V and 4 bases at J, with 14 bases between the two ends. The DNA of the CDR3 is TGTGCCAGCAGTTTCATTGAGTTGTCCCCAGATACGCAGTATTTT. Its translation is CASSFIELSPDTQYF.

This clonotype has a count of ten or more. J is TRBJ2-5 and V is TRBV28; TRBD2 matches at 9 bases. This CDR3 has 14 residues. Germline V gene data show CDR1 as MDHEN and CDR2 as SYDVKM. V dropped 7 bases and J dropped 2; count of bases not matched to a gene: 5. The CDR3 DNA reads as TGTGCCAGCACCAGCGGGAGGTTTCAAGAGACCCAGTACTTC. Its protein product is CASTSGRFQETQYF. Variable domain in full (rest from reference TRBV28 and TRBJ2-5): DVKVTQSSRYLVKRTGEKVFLECVQDMDHENMFWYRQDPGLGLRLIYFSYDVKMKEKGDIPEGYSVSREKKERFSLILESASTNQTSMYLCASTSGRFQETQYFGPGTRLLVL.

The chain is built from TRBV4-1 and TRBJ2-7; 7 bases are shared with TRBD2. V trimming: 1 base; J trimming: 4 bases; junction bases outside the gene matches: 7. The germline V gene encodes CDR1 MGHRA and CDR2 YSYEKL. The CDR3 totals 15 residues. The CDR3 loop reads CASSQGGRERYEQYF. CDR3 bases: TGCGCCAGCAGCCAAGGAGGGCGGGAGCGGTACGAGCAGTACTTC.

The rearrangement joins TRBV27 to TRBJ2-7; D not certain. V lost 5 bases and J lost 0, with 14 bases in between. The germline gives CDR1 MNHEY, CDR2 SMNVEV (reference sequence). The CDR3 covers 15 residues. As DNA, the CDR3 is TGTGCCAGCAGTCATGGAGCTGATAACTCCTACGAGCAGTACTTC. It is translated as CASSHGADNSYEQYF.

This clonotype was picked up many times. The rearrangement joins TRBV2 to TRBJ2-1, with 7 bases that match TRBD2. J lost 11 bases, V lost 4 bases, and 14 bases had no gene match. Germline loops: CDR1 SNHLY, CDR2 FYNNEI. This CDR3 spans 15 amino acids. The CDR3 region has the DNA TGTGCCAGCAGTGGTGAACTAGCGAGACGGGGGAAGCAGTTCTTC. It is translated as CASSGELARRGKQFF. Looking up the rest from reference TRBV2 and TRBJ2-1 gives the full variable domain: EPEVTQTPSHQVTQMGQEVILRCVPISNHLYFYWYRQILGQKVEFLVSFYNNEISEKSEIFDDQFSVERPDGSNFTLKIRSTKLEDSAMYFCASSGELARRGKQFFGPGTRLTVL.